This entry features one T cell receptor (beta chain) sequence. In germline, CDR1 is SQVTM, CDR2 ANQGSEA. The CDR3 covers 13 residues. Trimming left V 6 bases short and J 7 bases short, with 16 bases between. The source of the sample is a study of human T cells and chemical hapten exposure. Overall study context: Diphenylcyclopropenone was applied weekly to patients' scalps across the approximately 25-week study.

The time point: patch test 1, 2 weeks after DPC sensitization. Treatment specified: therapeutic diphenylcyclopropenone sensitization with weekly scalp DPC. As originally analysed: From around 25,000 to 690,000 TCRs were found per sample, with a median of approximately 96,000. MiXCR, applied by TCRdb to the RACE reads, yields one record per CDR3 protein. The V and J calls come from TCRdb's annotation, not from the publication. The sample lists 85,000 or so distinct CDR3 sequences; about 10% were seen once. The chain joins TRBV29-1 to TRBJ2-1; D may be TRBD1 (9 bases). The material sequenced was whole blood, taken in connection with sensitization to the hapten diphenylcyclopropenone (DPC). This clonotype was obtained from a woman in her forties or fifties with alopecia areata. Some clones in this sample may be carry-over from other donors' samples. In nucleotides, the CDR3 is TGCAGCGTCGGGAGGGACAGGGCGAATGAGCAGTTCTTC. Translation: CSVGRDRANEQFF.